This T cell receptor (beta chain) was captured in a study of T cells in Graves' hyperthyroidism and ophthalmopathy. General study findings and limits: Blood samples included most of the expanded thyroid clonotypes exceeding 0.001.

Absent ophthalmopathy progression within 18 months defined stable Graves' hyperthyroidism. J gave up 1 base and V 8 bases, and 8 bases lay outside the gene matches. CDR3 size: 15 residues. This clonotype was observed at least ten times. The antigen is undetermined. TCR beta CDR3 regions were amplified from RNA. In the first-round RT-PCR of the TCR CDR3, the HTBI primer set was used. TCRdb processed the multiplex PCR reads anew with MiXCR; each CDR3 protein has one entry. The data show more than 550,000 distinct CDR3 sequences, 17% seen once. The sample was blood. The rearrangement uses TRBV12-3 or TRBV12-4 and TRBJ2-1, with TRBD1 matching 7 bases. The sequence came from a man in his forties or fifties with Graves' hyperthyroidism. CDR3 nucleotides: TGTGCCAGCTCTCTTCACAGGGGTTCCTACAATGAGCAGTTCTTC. Its protein is CASSLHRGSYNEQFF.